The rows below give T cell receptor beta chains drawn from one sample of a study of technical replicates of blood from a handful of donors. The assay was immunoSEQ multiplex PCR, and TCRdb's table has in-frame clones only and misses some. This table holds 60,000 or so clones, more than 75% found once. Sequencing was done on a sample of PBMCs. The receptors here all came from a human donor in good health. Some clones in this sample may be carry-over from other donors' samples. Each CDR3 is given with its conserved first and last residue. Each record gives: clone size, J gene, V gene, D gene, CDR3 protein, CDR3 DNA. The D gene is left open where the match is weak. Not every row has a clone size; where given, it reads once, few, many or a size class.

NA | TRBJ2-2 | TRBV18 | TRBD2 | CASSTPIAGGAGELFF | TGTGCCAGCTCAACGCCTATAGCGGGAGGGGCCGGGGAGCTGTTTTTT
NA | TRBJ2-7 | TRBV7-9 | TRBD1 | CASSFDRGLTGDYEQYF | TGTGCCAGCAGCTTTGATAGGGGACTGACAGGGGACTACGAGCAGTACTTC
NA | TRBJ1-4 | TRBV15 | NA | CATSRDGGGNEKLFF | TGTGCCACCAGCAGAGACGGAGGAGGTAATGAAAAACTGTTTTTT
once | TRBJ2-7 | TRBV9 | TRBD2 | CASSVDGGRAYEQYF | TGTGCCAGCAGCGTAGATGGCGGGAGGGCCTACGAGCAGTACTTC
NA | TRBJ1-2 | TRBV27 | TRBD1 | CASSSPPEFVGQGEIYGYTF | TGTGCCAGCAGTTCCCCCCCGGAATTTGTCGGACAGGGCGAAATCTATGGCTACACCTTC
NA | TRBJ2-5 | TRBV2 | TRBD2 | CASKTSINQETQYF | TGTGCCAGCAAGACTAGCATTAACCAAGAGACCCAGTACTTC
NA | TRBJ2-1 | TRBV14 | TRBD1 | CASSPWTGGEQFF | TGTGCCAGCAGCCCCTGGACAGGGGGTGAGCAGTTCTTC
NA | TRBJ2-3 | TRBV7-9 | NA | CASSFPGADTQYF | TGTGCCAGCAGCTTCCCAGGGGCAGATACGCAGTATTTT
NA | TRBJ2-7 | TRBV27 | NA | CASSLTDRNYEQYF | TGTGCCAGCAGTTTAACGGACAGAAACTACGAGCAGTACTTC
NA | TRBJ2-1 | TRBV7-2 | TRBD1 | CASSQGGVGSYNEQFF | TGTGCCAGCAGCCAAGGGGGCGTAGGCTCCTACAATGAGCAGTTCTTC
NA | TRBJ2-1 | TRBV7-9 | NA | CASSSQAWEAEQFF | TGTGCCAGCAGCTCCCAGGCTTGGGAGGCTGAGCAGTTCTTC
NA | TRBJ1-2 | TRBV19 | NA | CASSQEVGNYGYTF | TGTGCCAGTAGTCAGGAGGTGGGAAACTATGGCTACACCTTC
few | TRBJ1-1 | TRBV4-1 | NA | CASSARRLTDPNTEAFF | TGCGCCAGCAGCGCCCGCCGCCTGACAGATCCTAACACTGAAGCTTTCTTT
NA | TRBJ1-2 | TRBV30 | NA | CAWSRGTYGYTF | TGTGCCTGGAGCCGGGGTACCTATGGCTACACCTTC
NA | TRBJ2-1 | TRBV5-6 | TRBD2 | CASLGLAASNEQFF | TGTGCCAGCCTGGGACTAGCGGCCTCCAATGAGCAGTTCTTC
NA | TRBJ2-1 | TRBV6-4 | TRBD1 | CASSEGQGVANEQFF | TGTGCCAGCAGTGAGGGACAGGGGGTCGCAAATGAGCAGTTCTTC
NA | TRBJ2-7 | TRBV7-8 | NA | CASSETVSYEQYF | TGTGCCAGCAGCGAGACAGTCTCCTACGAGCAGTACTTC
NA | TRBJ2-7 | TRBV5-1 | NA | CASSLFPGQTYEQYF | TGCGCCAGCAGCTTGTTCCCTGGACAGACCTACGAGCAGTACTTC
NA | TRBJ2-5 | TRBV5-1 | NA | CASSLGPQETQYF | TGCGCCAGCAGCTTGGGGCCACAGGAGACCCAGTACTTC
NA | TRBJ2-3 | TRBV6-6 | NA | CAAPRGGTDTQYF | TGTGCCGCGCCGAGGGGGGGGACAGATACGCAGTATTTT
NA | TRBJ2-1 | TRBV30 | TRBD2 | CAWRRGLVADYEQFF | TGTGCCTGGAGGAGGGGACTAGTCGCAGACTATGAGCAGTTCTTC
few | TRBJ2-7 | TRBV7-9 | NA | CASTPGSRGRYEQYF | TGTGCCAGCACCCCAGGATCCAGGGGTCGGTACGAGCAGTACTTC
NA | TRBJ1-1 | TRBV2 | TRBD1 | CASSVWTGNTEAFF | TGTGCCAGCAGTGTATGGACAGGAAACACTGAAGCTTTCTTT
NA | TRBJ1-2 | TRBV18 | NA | CASSPVYEAWIVVGYGYTF | TGTGCCAGCTCACCCGTTTATGAGGCGTGGATCGTCGTTGGGTATGGCTACACCTTC
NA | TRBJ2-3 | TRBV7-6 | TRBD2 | CASSFMSGGGAGAQYF | TGTGCCAGCAGCTTTATGTCGGGCGGGGGGGCCGGGGCGCAGTATTTT
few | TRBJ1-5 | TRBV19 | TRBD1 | CASSIIGQGGSNQPQHF | TGTGCCAGTAGTATTATTGGACAGGGGGGGAGCAATCAGCCCCAGCATTTT
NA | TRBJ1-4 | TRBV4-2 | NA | CASSQDRITNEKLFF | TGTGCCAGCAGCCAAGACAGGATAACTAATGAAAAACTGTTTTTT
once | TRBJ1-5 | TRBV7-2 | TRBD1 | CASSFQGDQPQHF | TGTGCCAGCAGCTTTCAGGGGGATCAGCCCCAGCATTTT
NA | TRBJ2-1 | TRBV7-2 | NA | CASSLGGQRVSYNEQFF | TGTGCCAGCAGCTTAGGCGGGCAGCGGGTCTCCTACAATGAGCAGTTCTTC
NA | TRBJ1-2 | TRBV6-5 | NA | CASSYDGGPEGYTF | TGTGCCAGCAGTTACGACGGGGGACCTGAAGGCTACACCTTC
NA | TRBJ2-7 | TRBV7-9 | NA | CASSSVTESSEQYF | TGTGCCAGCAGCTCAGTGACAGAGTCGAGCGAGCAGTACTTC
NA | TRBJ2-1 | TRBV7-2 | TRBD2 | CASRSQFSGRAYEQFF | TGTGCCAGCAGATCCCAATTTAGCGGGAGGGCCTATGAGCAGTTCTTC
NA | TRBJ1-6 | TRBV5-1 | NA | CASSFIWQGNSPLHF | TGCGCCAGCAGCTTCATTTGGCAGGGCAATTCACCCCTCCACTTT
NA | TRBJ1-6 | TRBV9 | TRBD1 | CASSVGETGTSPLHF | TGTGCCAGCAGCGTAGGGGAGACAGGGACATCACCCCTCCACTTT
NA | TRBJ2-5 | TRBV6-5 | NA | CASSYRGKETQYF | TGTGCCAGCAGTTACAGGGGGAAAGAGACCCAGTACTTC
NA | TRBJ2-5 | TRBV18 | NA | CASSPGADHQETQYF | TGTGCCAGCTCCCCAGGGGCGGACCACCAAGAGACCCAGTACTTC
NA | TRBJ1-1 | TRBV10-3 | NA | CAISEQGTNTEAFF | TGTGCCATCAGTGAGCAGGGTACGAACACTGAAGCTTTCTTT
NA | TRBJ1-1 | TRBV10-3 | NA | CAISVVGTEAFF | TGTGCCATCAGTGTGGTCGGCACTGAAGCTTTCTTT
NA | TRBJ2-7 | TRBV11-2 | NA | CASSHSAPSYEQYF | TGTGCCAGCAGCCATAGTGCCCCCTCCTACGAGCAGTACTTC
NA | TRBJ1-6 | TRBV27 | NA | CASQRTYNSPLHF | TGTGCGTCTCAGCGGACCTATAATTCACCCCTCCACTTT
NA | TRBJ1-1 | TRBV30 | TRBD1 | CAWKGQGMNTEAFF | TGTGCCTGGAAGGGACAGGGGATGAACACTGAAGCTTTCTTT
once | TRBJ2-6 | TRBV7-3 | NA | CASTNSGGANVLTF | TGTGCCAGCACCAACTCAGGGGGGGCCAACGTCCTGACTTTC
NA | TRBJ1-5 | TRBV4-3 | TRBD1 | CASSQEWPRGNQPQHF | TGCGCCAGCAGCCAAGAATGGCCCAGGGGGAATCAGCCCCAGCATTTT
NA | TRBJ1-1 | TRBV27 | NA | CASSFAAGVEAFF | TGTGCCAGCAGTTTTGCCGCAGGGGTGGAAGCTTTCTTT
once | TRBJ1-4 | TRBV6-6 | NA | CASRGGQGRVNEKLFF | TGTGCCAGCCGTGGTGGGCAGGGTAGAGTTAATGAAAAACTGTTTTTT
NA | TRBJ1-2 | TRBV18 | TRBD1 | CASSPPGQGPGYTF | TGTGCCAGCTCACCACCGGGACAGGGCCCTGGCTACACCTTC
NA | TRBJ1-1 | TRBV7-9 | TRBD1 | CASSPATGLLGTEAFF | TGTGCCAGCAGCCCCGCGACAGGGCTCCTTGGCACTGAAGCTTTCTTT
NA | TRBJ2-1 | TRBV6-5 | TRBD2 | CASSRVTSGLNEQFF | TGTGCCAGCAGTAGGGTTACTAGCGGCCTCAATGAGCAGTTCTTC
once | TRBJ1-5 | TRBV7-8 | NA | CASSLTTGNQPQHF | TGTGCCAGCAGCTTAACCACGGGGAATCAGCCCCAGCATTTT
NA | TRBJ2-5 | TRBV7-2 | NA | CASSLQAPQETQYF | TGTGCCAGCAGCTTACAGGCCCCGCAAGAGACCCAGTACTTC
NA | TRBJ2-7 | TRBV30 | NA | CAWSVRYEQYF | TGTGCCTGGAGTGTACGGTACGAGCAGTACTTC